The 21 T cell receptor beta chains below were found in one sample sequenced in a study of blood T cell repertoires in COVID-19. Sequencing was performed with immunoSEQ multiplex PCR; in TCRdb, only in-frame clones are kept and a portion is missing. This table holds 70,000 to 75,000 clones, over 75% found once. The sample comprised peripheral blood. The receptors shown here come from a human donor in a cohort sampled during active COVID-19.

This CDR3 is CASSTYRGENTGELFF. In DNA, the CDR3 is TGTGCCAGTAGTACCTACAGGGGGGAGAACACCGGGGAGCTGTTTTTT. This chain uses TRBV19 with TRBJ2-2; 8 bases map to TRBD1. Trimming at V came to 4 bases and at J to 1 base, leaving 5 bases not matched to a gene. Per germline, CDR1 LNHDA and CDR2 SQIVND (reference sequence). The CDR3 totals 16 residues.

This chain uses TRBV12-3 or TRBV12-4 with TRBJ1-2, with TRBD1 as a possible D gene (6 bases). Trimming removed 7 bases at V and 7 bases at J, with 13 bases between. The CDR3 loop spans 12 amino acids. The CDR3 DNA reads TGTGCCAGCAAAGGGACATTCGGTGGCTACACCTTC. It specifies CASKGTFGGYTF.

The genes are TRBV27 and TRBJ2-1, with D perhaps TRBD1 (6 bases). Per the germline V gene, CDR1 is MNHEY and CDR2 is SMNVEV (reference sequence). The CDR3 spans 14 residues. Trimming took off 6 bases at V and 5 bases at J, with 14 bases between the two ends. CDR3 in DNA: TGTGCCAGCAGCGACAGGTCCCCAGACAATGAGCAGTTCTTC. The encoded protein is CASSDRSPDNEQFF.

The chain uses TRBV6-2 or TRBV6-3 and TRBJ2-5; a weak D match, TRBD1 (6 bases). With 6 bases removed from V and 0 bases from J, the gap between germline ends came to 20 bases. The germline V gene encodes CDR1 MNHEY and CDR2 SVGEGT. The CDR3 contains 17 residues. The CDR3 sequence: CASSSSQGTRDQETQYF. The CDR3 DNA is TGTGCCAGCAGCTCTTCCCAGGGGACACGGGACCAAGAGACCCAGTACTTC.

This clone was observed a single time. This rearrangement joins TRBV15 to TRBJ2-1; TRBD2 matches at 13 bases. Germline CDR1 is LNHNV and CDR2 is YYDKDF (reference sequence). This CDR3 comprises 15 residues. After removal of 5 bases from V and 6 bases from J, the junction contained 4 bases not matched to a gene. CDR3 protein: CATSGGLAGVNEQFF. DNA for the CDR3: TGTGCCACCAGCGGAGGACTAGCGGGAGTCAATGAGCAGTTCTTC.

This rearrangement joins TRBV2 to TRBJ2-3, with D possibly TRBD2 on 6 matching bases. The CDR3 sequence is 14 residues long. The germline V gene encodes CDR1 SNHLY and CDR2 FYNNEI. V lost 7 bases to trimming and J lost 3 bases, with 14 bases between them. CDR3 nucleotides: TGTGCCAGCATGAGGGACTCTGGAACAGATACGCAGTATTTT. It translates to CASMRDSGTDTQYF.

The V gene is TRBV9, the J gene TRBJ2-7, with no clear D. V lost 4 bases and J 9 bases, leaving 23 bases between the germline ends. Germline V gene lookup returns CDR1 SGDLS and CDR2 YYNGEE. This CDR3 is 15 amino acids long. CDR3 residues: CASSSSPFGSTGQYF. In nucleotides, the CDR3 is TGTGCCAGCAGCTCGAGCCCCTTCGGCTCCACGGGGCAGTACTTC.

The chain recombines TRBV19 with TRBJ1-5; D is unclear. CDR3 size: 15 residues. The V end was cut by 9 bases, the J end by 2 bases, with 17 bases between. The germline V gene has CDR1 LNHDA and CDR2 SQIVND (reference sequence). This CDR3 is CASSKGRAGNQPQHF. The CDR3, as DNA: TGTGCCAGCTCAAAAGGGAGAGCAGGCAATCAGCCCCAGCATTTT.

The chain uses TRBV27 and TRBJ2-3; TRBD2 is a possible D gene (6 bases). This CDR3 region has 13 residues. The V end lost 7 bases, the J end lost 5 bases, and 13 bases lay between the germline ends. Germline V gene data show CDR1 as MNHEY and CDR2 as SMNVEV (reference sequence). The CDR3 coding sequence is TGTGCCAGCACTCGGGGCGGGAAAGATACGCAGTATTTT. This gives the protein CASTRGGKDTQYF.

The CDR3 is CASRTGEFNTGELFF. The CDR3 region has the DNA TGTGCCAGCAGGACGGGGGAATTTAACACCGGGGAGCTGTTTTTT. This chain joins TRBV6-5 and TRBJ2-2; tentative D call: TRBD2 (6 bases). V shed 6 bases and J shed 2 bases, with 13 bases lying between them. This CDR3 is built from 15 residues. Per germline, CDR1 MNHEY and CDR2 SVGAGI.

V usage is TRBV5-1 and J usage is TRBJ1-6, with 8 bases that match TRBD1. This CDR3 is 15 amino acids long. The V gene end was trimmed by 0 bases and the J gene end by 9 bases; junction bases not matched to a gene: 5. The germline CDR1 and CDR2 sequences are SGHRS and YFSETQ. This CDR3 reads CASSLEQGVSSPLHF. The DNA for the CDR3 is TGCGCCAGCAGCTTGGAACAGGGGGTCTCTTCACCCCTCCACTTT.

The rearrangement links TRBV4-2 to TRBJ1-3; D is possibly TRBD1 (6 bases). V lost 0 bases, J lost 2 bases, and 11 bases lay in between. The CDR3 is made up of 16 amino acids. CDR1 is LGHNA, CDR2 YNFKEQ, per germline. The CDR3 spells CASSQDVRGAGNTIYF. CDR3 nucleotides: TGTGCCAGCAGCCAAGACGTCAGGGGAGCTGGAAACACCATATATTTT.

This chain connects TRBV29-1 to TRBJ2-1, with D tentatively TRBD2 (6 bases). Germline V gene sequence: CDR1 SQVTM, CDR2 ANQGSEA. The CDR3 extends over 13 amino acids. V lost 4 bases, J lost 8 bases, and 15 bases lay in between. Here the CDR3 reads CSVASAPRDEQFF. The CDR3 bases are TGCAGCGTTGCTAGCGCCCCCCGGGATGAGCAGTTCTTC.

The gene calls are TRBV28 and TRBJ1-3, with a tentative D call TRBD1 (6 bases). The CDR3 totals 14 residues. V lost 5 bases and J lost 8, with 16 bases in between. Germline V gene data show CDR1 as MDHEN and CDR2 as SYDVKM. The CDR3, as DNA: TGTGCCAGCAGTACCCAGGGGTTGGATGACACCATATATTTT. This sequence encodes CASSTQGLDDTIYF.

The chain combines TRBV7-9 with TRBJ2-1; D might be TRBD2 (7 bases). The CDR3 runs to 16 residues. V lost 5 bases and J 4 bases, leaving 18 bases between the germline ends. Germline-derived CDR1 and CDR2 are SEHNR and FQNEAQ (reference sequence). Here the CDR3 reads CASSDLEGGAYNEQFF. CDR3 in DNA: TGTGCCAGCAGCGACCTGGAGGGGGGGGCATACAATGAGCAGTTCTTC.

This clone was seen only once. V and J are TRBV5-1 and TRBJ2-3; D gene unclear. CDR3 size: 14 residues. Trimming cost V 0 bases and J 4 bases, with 9 bases left between them. Looked up from germline, CDR1 is SGHRS and CDR2 is YFSETQ. CDR3 nucleotides: TGCGCCAGCAGCTTGGGTCACTCCTCAGATACGCAGTATTTT. Translating it yields CASSLGHSSDTQYF.

The J gene is TRBJ1-1, the V gene TRBV4-3; 7 bases align to TRBD1. The CDR3 totals 15 residues. Germline V CDR1 and CDR2: LGHNA, YSLEER. The V segment lost 0 bases and the J segment 6 bases; nucleotides outside the gene matches: 7. The CDR3 DNA sequence: TGCGCCAGCAGCCAAGAGACAGGGAATGGGGCTGAAGCTTTCTTT. Translation: CASSQETGNGAEAFF.

This clone was detected once. The CDR3 bases are TGTGCCAGCAGCGCAGATGCAGATACGCAGTATTTT. It codes for CASSADADTQYF. The chain combines TRBV7-3 with TRBJ2-3, with no clear D. V was trimmed by 5 bases and J by 4 bases, leaving 7 bases between them. The CDR3 is 12 residues long. Germline V lookup: CDR1 SGHTA, CDR2 FQGTGA.

CDR3 coding DNA: TGTGCCAGCAGCTTAGGGGGGCTAGCGGGGAATGAGCAGTTCTTC. Encoded protein: CASSLGGLAGNEQFF. The chain recombines TRBV7-9 with TRBJ2-1; 9 nucleotides agree with TRBD2. Germline trimming cut 1 base from V and 7 bases from J; bases unmatched to any gene: 5. The CDR3 loop spans 15 amino acids. Germline V gives CDR1 SEHNR, CDR2 FQNEAQ (reference sequence). The full variable domain, completed using reference TRBV7-9 and TRBJ2-1, is DTGVSQNPRHKITKRGQNVTFRCDPISEHNRLYWYRQTLGQGPEFLTYFQNEAQLEKSRLLSDRFSAERPKGSFSTLEIQRTEQGDSAMYLCASSLGGLAGNEQFFGPGTRLTVL.

This clone was observed a few times. J is TRBJ2-2 and V is TRBV3-1 (or the pseudogene TRBV3-2); a weak D match, TRBD2 (5 bases). Trimming removed 4 bases from V and 4 bases from J, with 16 bases in between. The germline CDR1 and CDR2 sequences are LGHDT and YNNKEL (reference sequence). The CDR3 totals 16 residues. Here the CDR3 DNA reads TGTGCCAGCAGCCCCCCTGGACGGGGTTCCACCGGGGAGCTGTTTTTT. This gives the protein CASSPPGRGSTGELFF.

This clone appeared once. The chain employs TRBV10-3 and TRBJ1-4; 8 positions match TRBD1. Germline V gives CDR1 ENHRY, CDR2 SYGVKD. The V gene end was trimmed by 5 bases and the J gene end by 4 bases; junction bases not matched to a gene: 9. The CDR3 covers 16 residues. CDR3 amino acids: CAISPHVGQDNEKLFF. The CDR3 coding sequence is TGTGCCATCAGTCCACATGTGGGACAGGATAATGAAAAACTGTTTTTT.